The clone carrying this T cell receptor (beta chain) was recorded only once. Losses at the gene ends were 6 bases for V and 2 bases for J; bases not matched to a gene: 10. The CDR3 covers 15 residues. CDR1 and CDR2 (germline): MDHEN, SYDVKM. The data stem from a study of control samples from healthy donors and cancer patients. Repertoires were generated with immunoSEQ multiplex PCR, while TCRdb's copy carries only in-frame clones and drops some. The sample records 150,000 to 200,000 clones, roughly 90% being singletons. Sequenced input: blood. The TCR was taken from a man aged 25-45 years in good health. The chain links TRBV28 to TRBJ2-7; TRBD2 matches at 7 bases. CDR3 DNA sequence: TGTGCCAGCAGCCCCGGGGGGACCCCAGCCTACGAGCAGTACTTC. Translating gives CASSPGGTPAYEQYF. The complete variable domain, with remaining parts taken from reference TRBV28 and TRBJ2-7, reads DVKVTQSSRYLVKRTGEKVFLECVQDMDHENMFWYRQDPGLGLRLIYFSYDVKMKEKGDIPEGYSVSREKKERFSLILESASTNQTSMYLCASSPGGTPAYEQYFGPGTRLTVT.